This T cell receptor (beta chain) is drawn from a study of blood T cell repertoires in COVID-19. The assay was immunoSEQ multiplex PCR, and TCRdb's table has in-frame clones only and misses some. The sample yields a few hundred thousand clones, roughly nine tenths seen once. The CDR3 totals 13 residues. Trimming removed 6 bases from V and 4 bases from J, with 13 bases in between. CDR1 SGHTA and CDR2 FQGNSA come from the germline V gene. The sequenced material came from peripheral blood. The sequence was obtained from a woman between 45 and 60 years old with acute or convalescent COVID-19. The V and J genes are TRBV7-2 and TRBJ2-7; D uncertain. The CDR3 sequence is CASRATATYEQYF. CDR3 DNA: TGTGCCAGCAGAGCCACCGCGACTTACGAGCAGTACTTC. The variable domain in full, with the rest retrieved from reference TRBV7-2 and TRBJ2-7, is GAGVSQSPSNKVTEKGKDVELRCDPISGHTALYWYRQSLGQGLEFLIYFQGNSAPDKSGLPSDRFSAERTGGSVSTLTIQRTQQEDSAVYLCASRATATYEQYFGPGTRLTVT.